A single sample gave rise to the 28 T cell receptor beta chains below, sequenced in a study of cytomegalovirus exposure and HLA in healthy donors. Repertoires were generated with immunoSEQ multiplex PCR, while TCRdb's copy carries only in-frame clones and drops some. The repertoire includes approximately 200,000 clones, roughly 80% of them detected once, and around 7% sits in the top ten. The sequencing sample was made of PBMCs. The receptors originated from a man younger than 30 in good health and CMV-seropositive.

The chain links TRBV10-3 to TRBJ1-1; TRBD1 is a possible D gene (6 bases). Germline loops: CDR1 ENHRY, CDR2 SYGVKD. The CDR3 covers 13 residues. V lost 2 bases and J 5 bases, leaving 9 bases between the germline ends. In DNA, the CDR3 is TGTGCCATCAGTGAGAGGGGGGGAACTGAAGCTTTCTTT. Translation: CAISERGGTEAFF.

The V and J genes are TRBV7-9 and TRBJ1-1; no clear D gene. Trimming stripped 3 bases from V and 1 base from J, with 6 bases between. The CDR3 runs 13 residues. Germline values: CDR1 SEHNR, CDR2 FQNEAQ (reference sequence). The CDR3 bases are TGTGCCAGCAGCTTCTTCCCGAACACTGAAGCTTTCTTT. As protein: CASSFFPNTEAFF.

The chain links TRBV5-1 to TRBJ1-2, with 7 nucleotides matching TRBD1. This CDR3 is built from 14 residues. Germline V gene sequence: CDR1 SGHRS, CDR2 YFSETQ. V gave up 0 bases and J gave up 8 bases; unmatched junction bases: 7. DNA of the CDR3: TGCGCCAGCAGCTTGGTTGGGGGACAGAGGGGCTACACCTTC. Translation: CASSLVGGQRGYTF.

V gene TRBV7-8 combines with J gene TRBJ1-5; D call uncertain. The CDR3 length is 14 residues. The germline V and J ends were trimmed by 1 base and 5 bases, with 9 bases remaining between them. The germline V gene encodes CDR1 SGHVS and CDR2 FQNEAQ. Here the CDR3 DNA reads TGTGCCAGCAGCTTAGTCGTAACAGATCAGCCCCAGCATTTT. Translating it yields CASSLVVTDQPQHF.

The chain recombines TRBV29-1 with TRBJ1-2; maybe TRBD1 (5 bases). The CDR3 spans 11 residues. Trimming pared 7 bases from V and 6 bases from J, leaving 12 bases between. Germline V gives CDR1 SQVTM, CDR2 ANQGSEA. CDR3 region: CSGRGLNGYTF. The CDR3 nucleotides read TGCAGCGGTAGGGGCCTGAATGGCTACACCTTC.

This chain connects TRBV12-5 to TRBJ2-1, with TRBD1 matching 8 bases. This CDR3 comprises 15 residues. V shed 0 bases, J shed 3 bases, and the junction held 1 base outside the gene matches. Germline values: CDR1 LGHNT, CDR2 FRNRAP. Here the CDR3 DNA reads TGTGCTAGTGGTTTGGTACAGGGGGTCTACAATGAGCAGTTCTTC. Its protein is CASGLVQGVYNEQFF.

The chain joins TRBV7-9 to TRBJ2-7; D might be TRBD2 (5 bases). V lost 5 bases and J 7 bases, leaving 12 bases between the germline ends. Germline V CDR1 and CDR2: SEHNR, FQNEAQ (reference sequence). The CDR3 totals 12 residues. CDR3 amino acids: CASSLSGGEQYF. CDR3 sequence (DNA): TGTGCCAGCAGCCTATCGGGCGGGGAGCAGTACTTC. The full variable domain, its missing parts supplied by reference TRBV7-9 and TRBJ2-7, is DTGVSQNPRHKITKRGQNVTFRCDPISEHNRLYWYRQTLGQGPEFLTYFQNEAQLEKSRLLSDRFSAERPKGSFSTLEIQRTEQGDSAMYLCASSLSGGEQYFGPGTRLTVT.

The V and J genes are TRBV30 and TRBJ1-5, with 10 bases fitting TRBD1. The CDR3 totals 14 residues. J gave up 10 bases and V 1 base, and 7 bases lay outside the gene matches. Per the germline V gene, CDR1 is GTSNPN and CDR2 is SVGIG (reference sequence). The CDR3 protein is CAWSEGQGIAPQHF. The CDR3 DNA follows: TGTGCCTGGAGTGAGGGACAGGGGATCGCCCCCCAGCATTTT. Using reference TRBV30 and TRBJ1-5 for the parts outside the CDR3, the full variable domain is SQTIHQWPATLVQPVGSPLSLECTVEGTSNPNLYWYRQAAGRGLQLLFYSVGIGQISSEVPQNLSASRPQDRQFILSSKKLLLSDSGFYLCAWSEGQGIAPQHFGDGTRLSIL.

This chain links TRBV5-6 with TRBJ1-1; D is possibly TRBD1 (5 bases). V lost 3 bases and J 1 base, leaving 10 bases between the germline ends. The CDR3 is 14 residues long. Looked up from germline, CDR1 is SGHDT and CDR2 is YYEEEE. The CDR3 reads CASSSSGANTEAFF. The DNA for the CDR3 is TGTGCCAGCAGCTCAAGTGGGGCGAACACTGAAGCTTTCTTT.

V is TRBV15 and J is TRBJ1-4; a weak D match, TRBD1 (6 bases). The V gene's germline CDR1 is LNHNV and CDR2 YYDKDF (reference sequence). The CDR3 sequence is 14 residues long. V was pared by 0 bases and J by 8 bases, with 10 bases between. CDR3 sequence reads: CATSRDRGEEKLFF. The CDR3 nucleotides are TGTGCCACCAGCAGAGACAGGGGAGAGGAAAAACTGTTTTTT.

This clone occurred once. The chain employs TRBV2 and TRBJ1-1; a possible D gene is TRBD1 (6 bases). The V end was cut by 6 bases, the J end by 1 base, with 15 bases between. This CDR3 is 15 amino acids long. CDR1 is SNHLY and CDR2 is FYNNEI in the germline V gene. The CDR3 nucleotides are TGTGCCAGCAGGAGATCCGGGACACCGAACACTGAAGCTTTCTTT. This codes for CASRRSGTPNTEAFF.

To note about this clone: The germline gene is not matched at one end of the junction; a read error may be the cause. The CDR3 sequence is CGAGTYGYTF. The CDR3 DNA follows: TGCGGAGCGGGGACGTATGGCTACACCTTC. The chain recombines TRBV19 with TRBJ1-2; D is possibly TRBD1 (5 bases). The germline CDR1 and CDR2 sequences are LNHDA and SQIVND (reference sequence). The CDR3 sequence is 10 residues long.

The sample holds a few counts of this clone. The chain couples TRBV9 to TRBJ2-2; 7 bases align to TRBD2. The V segment lost 0 bases and the J segment 4 bases; nucleotides outside the gene matches: 6. The CDR3 runs 16 residues. Germline values: CDR1 SGDLS, CDR2 YYNGEE. The CDR3 nucleotides are TGTGCCAGCAGCGTAGCGGCGGGAGCGGGCACCGGGGAGCTGTTTTTT. Amino acid sequence: CASSVAAGAGTGELFF.

The table lists this clone with a few counts. The chain has TRBV2 and TRBJ2-7; TRBD1 might be the D (6 bases). The V end lost 2 bases, the J end lost 2 bases, and 10 bases lay between the germline ends. Germline-derived CDR1 and CDR2 are SNHLY and FYNNEI. This CDR3 has 14 residues. The DNA of the CDR3 is TGTGCCAGCAGTGAATGGGGGCCCCCCTACGAGCAGTACTTC. Its translation is CASSEWGPPYEQYF.

The chain employs TRBV7-9 and TRBJ1-1; TRBD1 is a possible D gene (5 bases). This CDR3 is built from 14 residues. CDR1 is SEHNR, CDR2 FQNEAQ, per germline (reference sequence). The V end lost 6 bases, the J end lost 6 bases, and 17 bases lay between the germline ends. CDR3 region: CASRMGGRFSEAFF. The CDR3 DNA reads as TGTGCCAGCAGGATGGGGGGTAGGTTTTCTGAAGCTTTCTTT.

The chain couples TRBV5-4 to TRBJ2-3; tentative D call: TRBD2 (5 bases). Germline CDR1 SGHNT, CDR2 YYREEE (reference sequence). V dropped 3 bases and J dropped 0 bases, with 14 bases sitting between them. This CDR3 has 16 amino acids. The CDR3: CASSSVGEGSTDTQYF. DNA for the CDR3: TGTGCCAGCAGCTCCGTCGGGGAAGGCAGCACAGATACGCAGTATTTT.

This clone came up a few times. The CDR3 DNA reads as TGTGCCAGCGCGGAGGGTAGGGGCAATCAGCCCCAGCATTTT. It encodes CASAEGRGNQPQHF. The chain is built from TRBV19 and TRBJ1-5; D gene unclear. The V gene lost 9 bases and the J gene lost 2 bases, with 14 bases spanning the gap. Germline V gene sequence: CDR1 LNHDA, CDR2 SQIVND (reference sequence). CDR3 length equals 14 residues.

The chain employs TRBV4-3 and TRBJ2-2; the match to TRBD2 covers 16 bases. The V and J ends lost 3 bases and 6 bases, in that order; junction bases with no gene match: 1. The CDR3 sequence is 16 residues long. Germline-derived CDR1 and CDR2 are LGHNA and YSLEER. The chain's CDR3 is CASSHGTSGRAGELFF. The CDR3 coding sequence is TGCGCCAGCAGCCACGGGACTAGCGGGAGGGCCGGGGAGCTGTTTTTT.

This chain uses TRBV27 with TRBJ2-2; D perhaps matches TRBD2 (6 bases). Between the trimmed V and J ends, which lost 9 bases and 0 bases, there was a span of 14 bases. In germline, CDR1 is MNHEY, CDR2 SMNVEV (reference sequence). The CDR3 extends over 15 amino acids. The CDR3 reads CASALWGANTGELFF. CDR3 DNA sequence: TGTGCCAGTGCTCTATGGGGGGCGAACACCGGGGAGCTGTTTTTT.

In its sample, this clone was seen once. The chain joins TRBV18 to TRBJ2-3; D is uncertain. Germline loops: CDR1 KGHSH, CDR2 LQKENI. The V gene lost 2 bases and the J gene lost 0 bases, with 6 bases spanning the gap. This CDR3 is built from 14 residues. Here the CDR3 reads CASSPGQSTDTQYF. The CDR3 DNA sequence: TGTGCCAGCTCACCAGGGCAGAGCACAGATACGCAGTATTTT.

The chain has TRBV7-9 and TRBJ1-1; D uncertain. CDR1 is SEHNR, CDR2 FQNEAQ, per germline (reference sequence). Trimming shortened V by 4 bases and J by 3 bases, and 9 bases separated the two germline ends. This CDR3 is 13 amino acids long. The chain's CDR3 is CASSSRTYTEAFF. The CDR3 region has the DNA TGTGCCAGCAGCTCCAGGACTTACACTGAAGCTTTCTTT.

The chain recombines TRBV9 with TRBJ1-2; weak D call: TRBD1 (6 bases). Trimming shortened V by 5 bases and J by 8 bases, and 28 bases separated the two germline ends. The CDR3 is made up of 17 amino acids. Per the germline V gene, CDR1 is SGDLS and CDR2 is YYNGEE. CDR3 coding DNA: TGTGCCAGCAGTCCCTCACTTATACTGGGACATCCTCAGGGCTACACCTTC. Encoded protein: CASSPSLILGHPQGYTF.

This chain connects TRBV10-3 to TRBJ2-7, with D maybe TRBD2 (6 bases). Germline lookup yields CDR1 ENHRY and CDR2 SYGVKD. This CDR3 is 14 amino acids long. V was trimmed by 10 bases and J by 7 bases, leaving 23 bases between them. This CDR3 reads CATDEDGGYREQYF. The CDR3 nucleotides read TGTGCCACTGACGAAGACGGGGGTTATAGGGAGCAGTACTTC.

The chain employs TRBV28 and TRBJ2-1; 10 bases are a match to TRBD2. Germline V lookup: CDR1 MDHEN, CDR2 SYDVKM. The CDR3 runs to 14 residues. J gave up 6 bases and V 5 bases, and 4 bases lay outside the gene matches. The CDR3 DNA follows: TGTGCCAGCAGTCCAAGCGGGAGGGGCAATGAGCAGTTCTTC. This gives the protein CASSPSGRGNEQFF.

This chain links TRBV29-1 with TRBJ2-3; 8 bases fit TRBD1. V gave up 8 bases and J gave up 3 bases; unmatched junction bases: 10. Germline values: CDR1 SQVTM, CDR2 ANQGSEA. This CDR3 has 14 residues. CDR3 sequence (DNA): TGCAGCTCCAATCAGGGGGCGCGGACAGATACGCAGTATTTT. Its protein product is CSSNQGARTDTQYF.

The J gene is TRBJ2-1, the V gene TRBV7-2, with 7 bases aligning to TRBD2. The CDR3 loop spans 17 amino acids. V lost 4 bases to trimming and J lost 8 bases; unmatched junction nucleotides: 17. Germline CDR1 is SGHTA and CDR2 is FQGNSA. CDR3 sequence reads: CASSSRPLAALGDEQFF. The CDR3, as DNA: TGTGCCAGCAGCTCTCGACCTCTAGCGGCCTTAGGGGATGAGCAGTTCTTC.

The chain has TRBV7-6 and TRBJ2-3; no clear D. Trimming removed 5 bases from V and 4 bases from J, with 16 bases in between. Germline values: CDR1 SGHVS, CDR2 FNYEAQ. The CDR3 is 15 residues long. The CDR3 DNA follows: TGTGCCAGCAGCCCGACTTCGCTTACGTCAGATACGCAGTATTTT. This codes for CASSPTSLTSDTQYF.

This chain connects TRBV7-9 to TRBJ2-1, with 11 bases aligning to TRBD2. CDR1 is SEHNR, CDR2 FQNEAQ, per germline (reference sequence). This CDR3 contains 16 residues. V shed 4 bases, J shed 3 bases, and the junction held 5 bases outside the gene matches. The CDR3 DNA follows: TGTGCCAGCAGCTCCGGACTAGCGGGTCTCTACAATGAGCAGTTCTTC. Translation: CASSSGLAGLYNEQFF.